What follows describes a single T cell receptor (beta chain). What it binds is unknown. These data belong to a study of OX40 agonist ivuxolimab in advanced cancers. At the level of the study: All patients had ivuxolimab intravenously every 2 weeks at 0.01 to 10 mg/kg. Study-wide results and caveats: Determination of antigen specificity was not performed for the expanded peripheral T cells. Among the lowest peripheral clonal expansion occurred in 0.1-3.0 mg/kg partial responders.

No patient had autoimmune disease or received systemic immunosuppression. Clones were read by immunoSEQ multiplex PCR, and TCRdb kept only the in-frame ones, dropping some. The repertoire holds approximately 80,000 clones, with roughly 87% as singletons. The sequence was obtained from an adult with an advanced solid tumor such as melanoma, head and neck, liver or kidney cancer. The source material was CD4+ or CD8+ T cells sorted from blood, sampled in a trial of the OX40 agonist ivuxolimab.

The CDR3 sequence is CASTQGGGHEQYF. DNA for the CDR3: TGTGCCAGCACCCAAGGTGGGGGGCATGAGCAGTACTTC. V usage is TRBV28 and J usage is TRBJ2-7; D is tentatively TRBD1 or TRBD2 (6 bases each). Trimming took off 7 bases at V and 7 bases at J, with 17 bases between the two ends. The CDR3 length is 13 residues. Germline CDR1 reads MDHEN; CDR2 reads SYDVKM.